This T cell receptor beta chain was identified during a study of shared T cell receptors in the human thymus. Assay used: immunoSEQ multiplex PCR; TCRdb lists only in-frame clones, some missing. The sample has about 660,000 clones, around 87% seen once. Germline CDR1 MDHEN, CDR2 SYDVKM. Trimming removed 8 bases at V and 0 bases at J, with 20 bases between. The CDR3 length is 17 residues. The same data also went into a second study, on human thymus T cells. In that study: Each of the donors was a healthy Finnish infant who was undergoing open corrective cardiac surgery for congenital heart defects. It was from resections taken during corrective heart surgery that the thymus tissue came. Seemingly biased V and J gene usage marked thymic and blood repertoires.

The V gene is TRBV28, the J gene TRBJ1-5; weak D call: TRBD1 (6 bases). Sequencing used thymocytes. The TCR was taken from a boy less than two years old with a congenital heart defect. CDR3 protein: CASGGGKDSYSNQPQHF. The CDR3 nucleotides are TGTGCCAGCGGGGGGGGTAAGGACAGCTATAGCAATCAGCCCCAGCATTTT.